The 21 T cell receptor beta chains below all came from one sample that was sequenced in a study of cytomegalovirus exposure and HLA in healthy donors. The PCR contained 60 Vbeta and 13 Jbeta primers. The assay was immunoSEQ multiplex PCR, and TCRdb's table has in-frame clones only and misses some. The sample records nearly 110,000 clones, more than 65% being singletons. What was sequenced was PBMCs. The receptors stem from a man aged 30 to 39 in good health and CMV-seronegative.

The CDR3 loop reads CASSLQGAGELFF. Here the CDR3 DNA reads TGTGCCAGCTCATTACAGGGGGCCGGGGAGCTGTTTTTT. J is TRBJ2-2 and V is TRBV18, with TRBD1 matching 8 bases. CDR1 KGHSH and CDR2 LQKENI come from the germline V gene. CDR3 length: 13 amino acids. Unmatched junction bases numbered 2, after V lost 5 bases and J lost 6 bases.

This rearrangement joins TRBV21-1 to TRBJ1-1. TRBV21-1 is reported as a pseudogene. This CDR3 is built from 14 residues. The CDR3: CASSPGGGNTEAFF. In DNA, the CDR3 is TGTGCCAGCAGCCCGGGCGGGGGGAACACTGAAGCTTTCTTT.

As DNA, the CDR3 is TGTGCCAGCAGCTTAGGCGGGGGGGCCTCCGGGGAGCTGTTTTTT. Encoded protein: CASSLGGGASGELFF. The V and J genes are TRBV7-3 and TRBJ2-2; 9 bases match TRBD2. The junction had 4 bases not matched to a gene; V was cut back by 2 bases and J by 6 bases. In germline, CDR1 is SGHTA, CDR2 FQGTGA. The CDR3 length is 15 residues. Full variable domain (outside the CDR3, taken from reference TRBV7-3 and TRBJ2-2): GAGVSQTPSNKVTEKGKYVELRCDPISGHTALYWYRQSLGQGPEFLIYFQGTGAADDSGLPNDRFFAVRPEGSVSTLKIQRTERGDSAVYLCASSLGGGASGELFFGEGSRLTVL.

The V gene is TRBV6-5, the J gene TRBJ2-5, with D possibly TRBD1 on 6 matching bases. Germline lookup yields CDR1 MNHEY and CDR2 SVGAGI. This CDR3 is 13 amino acids long. Trimming left V 8 bases short and J 0 bases short, with 10 bases between. This CDR3 is CASFDRNQETQYF. CDR3 sequence (DNA): TGTGCCAGCTTCGACAGGAACCAAGAGACCCAGTACTTC.

The V and J genes are TRBV7-9 and TRBJ1-1, with a tentative D call TRBD1 (5 bases). The germline gives CDR1 SEHNR, CDR2 FQNEAQ (reference sequence). Trimming pared 3 bases from V and 4 bases from J, leaving 9 bases between. CDR3 length: 13 residues. The DNA of the CDR3 is TGTGCCAGCAGCTTCCCAGGGCCCACTGAAGCTTTCTTT. It is translated as CASSFPGPTEAFF.

CDR3 in DNA: TGTGCCAGCAGGAACCAGGGCGGCAATCAGCCCCAGCATTTT. The encoded protein is CASRNQGGNQPQHF. This sequence joins TRBV27 and TRBJ1-5; possibly TRBD1 for D (5 bases). With 6 bases removed from V and 2 bases from J, the gap between germline ends came to 11 bases. Germline V gene lookup returns CDR1 MNHEY and CDR2 SMNVEV (reference sequence). This CDR3 has 14 residues.

The chain combines TRBV29-1 with TRBJ2-1; TRBD2 matches 9 bases. From germline, CDR1 is SQVTM and CDR2 ANQGSEA. Trimming removed 5 bases from V and 12 bases from J; junction bases left unmatched: 11. CDR3 size: 13 residues. For the CDR3, the DNA is TGCAGCGTTAAAGGACTAGCGAATTTCCGGCAGTTCTTC. Residues: CSVKGLANFRQFF.

The chain employs TRBV15 and TRBJ1-2; D unclear. Germline V gene data show CDR1 as LNHNV and CDR2 as YYDKDF (reference sequence). The CDR3 extends over 13 amino acids. V lost 0 bases and J lost 7, with 9 bases in between. As DNA, the CDR3 is TGTGCCACCAGCAGAGAGGGTCGAGGTGGCTACACCTTC. It is translated as CATSREGRGGYTF.

V is TRBV6-1 and J is TRBJ2-5; 8 positions match TRBD2. Germline V gene sequence: CDR1 MNHNS, CDR2 SASEGT. With 5 bases clipped from V and 2 bases from J, the junction kept 7 bases outside the gene matches. The CDR3 runs to 15 residues. CDR3 sequence (DNA): TGTGCCAGCAGTAGGCTAGCGGGCGCGCAAGAGACCCAGTACTTC. It yields the protein CASSRLAGAQETQYF.

This clone was counted between two and nine times. CDR3 loop: CAWRSGTSSQETQYF. DNA of the CDR3: TGTGCCTGGAGATCCGGGACTAGTTCCCAAGAGACCCAGTACTTC. V usage is TRBV30 and J usage is TRBJ2-5; TRBD2 agrees at 8 bases. J lost 1 base, V lost 3 bases, and 7 bases had no gene match. The CDR3 covers 15 residues. The germline V gene has CDR1 GTSNPN and CDR2 SVGIG (reference sequence).

Worth noting for this clone: This sample includes further DNA sequences coding for the same CDR3. CDR3 coding DNA: TGTGCCAGCAGTCCAGGGACAGTTAATCAGCCCCAGCATTTT. Translated: CASSPGTVNQPQHF. This rearrangement joins TRBV27 to TRBJ1-5; 7 bases line up with TRBD1. V trimming: 5 bases; J trimming: 4 bases; junction bases outside the gene matches: 5. Germline V gene sequence: CDR1 MNHEY, CDR2 SMNVEV (reference sequence). The CDR3 is made up of 14 amino acids.

In DNA form, the CDR3 reads TGTGCCAGCAGCGCCCATGACAGGGTGGATGAGCAGTTCTTC. Its protein is CASSAHDRVDEQFF. This chain connects TRBV9 to TRBJ2-1; 7 nucleotides line up with TRBD1. Trimming removed 3 bases from V and 8 bases from J; junction bases left unmatched: 8. The germline gives CDR1 SGDLS, CDR2 YYNGEE. There are 14 residues in the CDR3. Together with reference TRBV9 and TRBJ2-1, the CDR3 gives the full variable domain: DSGVTQTPKHLITATGQRVTLRCSPRSGDLSVYWYQQSLDQGLQFLIQYYNGEERAKGNILERFSAQQFPDLHSELNLSSLELGDSALYFCASSAHDRVDEQFFGPGTRLTVL.

The chain uses TRBV4-1 and TRBJ1-1; D is uncertain. The V end lost 4 bases, the J end lost 1 base, and 10 bases lay between the germline ends. Germline CDR1 reads MGHRA; CDR2 reads YSYEKL. The CDR3 runs 14 residues. In nucleotides, the CDR3 is TGCGCCAGCAGCCCGATTACAACGAACACTGAAGCTTTCTTT. Amino acid sequence: CASSPITTNTEAFF.

This chain uses TRBV4-1 with TRBJ2-7, with D tentatively TRBD1 (6 bases). This CDR3 is 13 amino acids long. The V end was cut by 0 bases, the J end by 3 bases, with 6 bases between. CDR1 and CDR2 from the germline V gene are MGHRA and YSYEKL. The DNA of the CDR3 is TGCGCCAGCAGCCAAGAAGGGGGCTACGAGCAGTACTTC. It yields the protein CASSQEGGYEQYF.

The V gene is TRBV6-1, the J gene TRBJ1-2; TRBD1 agrees at 11 bases. The length of the CDR3 is 14 residues. From germline, CDR1 is MNHNS and CDR2 SASEGT. V shed 7 bases, J shed 11 bases, and the junction held 12 bases outside the gene matches. CDR3 nucleotides: TGTGCCAGCACTATCCGGGACAGGGGGATGAGATACACCTTC. Its protein product is CASTIRDRGMRYTF.

The V call is TRBV11-2, the J call TRBJ1-1, with unresolved D. The CDR3 totals 14 residues. Germline assignment: CDR1 SGHAT and CDR2 FQNNGV. V was clipped by 2 bases and J by 1 base, with 8 bases between them. The CDR3 region has the DNA TGTGCCAGCAGCTTATTAATCAGGAACACTGAAGCTTTCTTT. Translating gives CASSLLIRNTEAFF.

The genes are TRBV6-1 and TRBJ2-7; a weak D match, TRBD1 (6 bases). The ends were cut back, 4 bases at V and 5 bases at J, with 12 bases in the middle. The CDR3 runs to 13 residues. Germline V gene data show CDR1 as MNHNS and CDR2 as SASEGT. In DNA, the CDR3 is TGTGCCAGCAGTGCCGAACAGGGAAACGAGCAGTACTTC. It translates to CASSAEQGNEQYF.

This clone was counted only a few times. The gene calls are TRBV6-4 and TRBJ1-2, with 11 bases fitting TRBD1. This CDR3 contains 14 residues. With 4 bases clipped from V and 6 bases from J, the junction kept 4 bases outside the gene matches. Germline CDR1 MRHNA, CDR2 SNTAGT. DNA of the CDR3: TGTGCCAGCAGTGCCGGACAGGGGGCGGATGGCTACACCTTC. This gives the protein CASSAGQGADGYTF.

The chain uses TRBV28 and TRBJ1-2; tentative D call: TRBD1 (5 bases). V dropped 5 bases and J dropped 3 bases, with 19 bases sitting between them. CDR1 and CDR2 from the germline V gene are MDHEN and SYDVKM. The CDR3 sequence is 16 residues long. CDR3 in amino acids: CASSAPRQKWDYGYTF. In DNA, the CDR3 is TGTGCCAGCAGTGCCCCCCGACAGAAGTGGGACTATGGCTACACCTTC.

This clone appeared a few times. The genes are TRBV6-1 and TRBJ2-7, with 7 bases identical to TRBD2. With 0 bases clipped from V and 7 bases from J, the junction kept 3 bases outside the gene matches. CDR1 is MNHNS and CDR2 is SASEGT in the germline V gene. This CDR3 is built from 13 residues. The CDR3 coding sequence is TGTGCCAGCAGTGAAGCTGACGGGGGGGAGCAGTACTTC. Its protein is CASSEADGGEQYF.

The chain combines TRBV28 with TRBJ2-3; 14 bases fit TRBD2. V lost 3 bases, J lost 6 bases, and 8 bases stayed unmatched. The CDR3 spans 17 residues. Germline CDR1 and CDR2: MDHEN and SYDVKM. CDR3 region: CASSFGTSGRKRDTQYF. DNA of the CDR3: TGTGCCAGCAGTTTCGGGACTAGCGGGAGAAAACGGGATACGCAGTATTTT.